This T cell receptor (beta chain) is from a study of OX40 agonist ivuxolimab in advanced cancers. Method: immunoSEQ multiplex PCR; TCRdb's copy keeps in-frame clones and lacks some. The top ten hold 5% of the sample, which has about 70,000 clones, around 80% seen once. This sequence was found in an adult with an advanced solid tumor such as melanoma, head and neck, liver or kidney cancer. The sample here was CD4+ or CD8+ T cells sorted from blood, taken in a trial of the OX40 agonist ivuxolimab.

The CDR3 loop reads CATAGPYNSPLHF. CDR3 bases: TGTGCCACCGCCGGGCCCTATAATTCACCCCTCCACTTT. The chain employs TRBV19 and TRBJ1-6; no clear D gene. The CDR3 contains 13 residues. The ends were cut back, 10 bases at V and 2 bases at J, with 9 bases in the middle. Germline-derived CDR1 and CDR2 are LNHDA and SQIVND (reference sequence).